This is a list of T cell receptor beta chains from one sample in a study of cytomegalovirus exposure and HLA in healthy donors. Profiled with immunoSEQ multiplex PCR; TCRdb holds only in-frame clones, not every one. The table records more than 80,000 clones, about 78% of them present only once. Sequencing was carried out using PBMCs. Receptors were obtained from a man aged 18 to 29 in good health and CMV-seropositive. The CDR3 runs from the conserved cysteine through the conserved F or W. A D gene is named only where the DNA matches it firmly. A clone size is listed for some rows: how often the clone was seen (once, few, many), or a class if it is expanded.

v_call	clone_size	d_call	j_call	cdr3_aa	cdr3_nt
TRBV7-3	few	.	TRBJ2-3	CASSLTSPDTQYF	TGTGCCAGCAGCTTGACTAGTCCAGATACGCAGTATTTT
TRBV5-1	.	.	TRBJ2-4	CASSSNGQPWGIQYF	TGCGCCAGCAGCTCCAACGGACAGCCTTGGGGCATTCAGTACTTC
TRBV27	once	.	TRBJ2-7	CASRSGSSFYEQYF	TGTGCCAGCAGATCCGGGAGTTCGTTCTACGAGCAGTACTTC
TRBV7-7	.	.	TRBJ2-5	CASSLQRQAAGETQYF	TGTGCTAGCAGCTTACAACGACAGGCCGCCGGCGAGACCCAGTACTTC
TRBV5-1	.	TRBD1	TRBJ1-2	CASSLPTGDGYTF	TGCGCCAGCAGCCTACCGACAGGGGATGGCTACACCTTC
TRBV7-3	.	.	TRBJ2-3	CASSSLVDTQYF	TGTGCCAGCAGCTCTCTCGTAGATACGCAGTATTTT
TRBV7-8	few	TRBD1	TRBJ2-5	CASSSSGGITETQYF	TGTGCCAGCAGCTCATCAGGGGGCATTACGGAGACCCAGTACTTC
TRBV28	.	TRBD2	TRBJ2-2	CASWTSSTGELFF	TGTGCCAGTTGGACTAGTAGTACCGGGGAGCTGTTTTTT
TRBV6-4	.	TRBD1	TRBJ2-3	CASSTGGFADTQYF	TGTGCCAGTAGTACAGGGGGATTTGCAGATACGCAGTATTTT
TRBV29-1	.	TRBD1	TRBJ1-2	CSVVHRGNYGYTF	TGCAGCGTTGTTCACAGGGGGAACTATGGCTACACCTTC
TRBV28	.	.	TRBJ1-2	CASSPRQYGYTF	TGTGCCAGCAGCCCTCGACAGTATGGCTACACCTTC
TRBV29-1	.	.	TRBJ2-5	CSVERTLGETQYF	TGCAGCGTTGAAAGGACTCTTGGGGAGACCCAGTACTTC
TRBV5-1	.	TRBD1	TRBJ2-7	CASSPDRVRNEQYF	TGCGCCAGCAGCCCGGACAGGGTAAGGAACGAGCAGTACTTC
TRBV20-1	.	.	TRBJ1-1	CSAMPLSETFF	TGCAGTGCCATGCCACTCAGCGAAACTTTCTTT
TRBV28	.	.	TRBJ1-5	CASSRTRQGNQPQHF	TGTGCCAGCAGTAGGACTAGACAGGGCAATCAGCCCCAGCATTTT
TRBV9	.	TRBD1	TRBJ1-4	CASSLTGGNEKLFF	TGTGCCAGCAGCCTAACAGGGGGGAATGAAAAACTGTTTTTT
TRBV27	.	TRBD2	TRBJ2-1	CASTTSGSWNEQFF	TGTGCCAGTACGACTAGCGGGAGTTGGAATGAGCAGTTCTTC
TRBV19	.	.	TRBJ1-2	CASRRTDYYGYTF	TGTGCCAGTAGAAGGACAGACTACTATGGCTACACCTTC
TRBV28	.	TRBD1	TRBJ2-7	CASSFYEAGGVYEQYF	TGTGCCAGCAGTTTTTACGAGGCAGGGGGCGTCTACGAGCAGTACTTC
TRBV28	.	.	TRBJ1-5	CASSWSVNQPQHF	TGTGCCAGCAGTTGGTCAGTCAATCAGCCCCAGCATTTT
TRBV6-5	.	TRBD2	TRBJ2-7	CASSGLAGGPGEQYF	TGTGCCAGCAGTGGACTAGCGGGAGGCCCGGGGGAGCAGTACTTC
TRBV7-9	.	TRBD1	TRBJ1-1	CAIEFDRGNTEAFF	TGTGCCATTGAGTTCGACAGGGGGAACACTGAAGCTTTCTTT
TRBV2	.	TRBD2	TRBJ2-5	CASEGLAGRQETQYF	TGTGCCTCTGAGGGACTAGCGGGGAGACAAGAGACCCAGTACTTC
TRBV6-1	.	.	TRBJ1-5	CASSELNQPQHF	TGTGCCAGCAGTGAACTAAATCAGCCCCAGCATTTT
TRBV5-1	.	.	TRBJ1-1	CASSLADSTEAFF	TGCGCCAGCAGCTTGGCCGACAGCACTGAAGCTTTCTTT
TRBV29-1	.	.	TRBJ1-1	CSVERRMNTEAFF	TGCAGCGTTGAACGCAGGATGAACACTGAAGCTTTCTTT
TRBV29-1	.	.	TRBJ1-2	CRGGENYGYTF	TGCAGGGGGGGGGAGAACTATGGCTACACCTTC
TRBV4-2	.	TRBD1	TRBJ2-2	CASSRDRGTGELFF	TGTGCCAGCAGTCGGGACAGGGGTACCGGGGAGCTGTTTTTT
TRBV25-1	few	TRBD1	TRBJ1-5	CASSGRQGGQPQHF	TGTGCCAGCAGTGGTAGACAGGGAGGTCAGCCCCAGCATTTT
TRBV6-1	once	.	TRBJ1-2	CASSGILGAYGYTF	TGTGCCAGCAGTGGTATTCTAGGGGCCTATGGCTACACCTTC
TRBV9	.	.	TRBJ1-1	CASSPVLGGTEAFF	TGTGCCAGCAGCCCTGTCCTCGGGGGGACTGAAGCTTTCTTT
TRBV7-9	.	.	TRBJ1-1	CASSPGGYAEAFF	TGTGCCAGCAGCCCGGGGGGGTACGCTGAAGCTTTCTTT
TRBV28	.	.	TRBJ1-1	CASSLGLALEAFF	TGTGCCAGCAGTTTAGGGCTTGCTCTCGAAGCTTTCTTT
TRBV15	.	.	TRBJ2-3	CATSRAYTDTQYF	TGTGCCACCAGCAGAGCCTATACAGATACGCAGTATTTT
TRBV7-9	.	TRBD1	TRBJ1-1	CASTQGGRTEAFF	TGTGCCAGTACACAGGGGGGGAGGACTGAAGCTTTCTTT
TRBV6-5	.	.	TRBJ1-1	CASKGALNTEAFF	TGTGCCAGCAAAGGGGCACTGAACACTGAAGCTTTCTTT
TRBV4-1	.	.	TRBJ2-4	CASSSPLAKNIQYF	TGCGCCAGCAGCTCCCCCCTAGCCAAAAACATTCAGTACTTC